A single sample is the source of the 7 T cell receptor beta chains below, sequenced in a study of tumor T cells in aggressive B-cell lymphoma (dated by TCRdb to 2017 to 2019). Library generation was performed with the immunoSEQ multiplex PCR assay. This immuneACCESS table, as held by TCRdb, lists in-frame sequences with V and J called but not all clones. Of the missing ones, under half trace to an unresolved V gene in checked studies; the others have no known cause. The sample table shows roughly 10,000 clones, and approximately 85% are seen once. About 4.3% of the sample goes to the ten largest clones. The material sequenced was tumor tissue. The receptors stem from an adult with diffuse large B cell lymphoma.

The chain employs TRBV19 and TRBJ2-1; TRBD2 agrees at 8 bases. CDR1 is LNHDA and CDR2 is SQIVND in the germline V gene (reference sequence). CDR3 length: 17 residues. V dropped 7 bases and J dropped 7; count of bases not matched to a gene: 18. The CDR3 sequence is CASNGGLGGVSGNEQFF. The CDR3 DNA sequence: TGTGCCAGTAATGGGGGACTAGGGGGAGTGTCGGGTAATGAGCAGTTCTTC. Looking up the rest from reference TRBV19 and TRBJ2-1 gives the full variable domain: DGGITQSPKYLFRKEGQNVTLSCEQNLNHDAMYWYRQDPGQGLRLIYYSQIVNDFQKGDIAEGYSVSREKKESFPLTVTSAQKNPTAFYLCASNGGLGGVSGNEQFFGPGTRLTVL.

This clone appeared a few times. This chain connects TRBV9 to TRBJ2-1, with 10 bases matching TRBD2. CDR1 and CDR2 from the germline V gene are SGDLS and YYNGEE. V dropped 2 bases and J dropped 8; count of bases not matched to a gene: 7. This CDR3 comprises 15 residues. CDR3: CASSVGGTSVYEQFF. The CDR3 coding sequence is TGTGCCAGCAGCGTTGGGGGGACTAGCGTCTATGAGCAGTTCTTC.

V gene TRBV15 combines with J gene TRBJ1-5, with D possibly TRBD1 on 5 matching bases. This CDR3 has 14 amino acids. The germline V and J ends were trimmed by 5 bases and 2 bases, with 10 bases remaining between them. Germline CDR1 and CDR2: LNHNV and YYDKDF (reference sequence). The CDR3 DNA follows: TGTGCCACCAGCTTCGGGGGGGGCAATCAGCCCCAGCATTTT. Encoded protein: CATSFGGGNQPQHF.

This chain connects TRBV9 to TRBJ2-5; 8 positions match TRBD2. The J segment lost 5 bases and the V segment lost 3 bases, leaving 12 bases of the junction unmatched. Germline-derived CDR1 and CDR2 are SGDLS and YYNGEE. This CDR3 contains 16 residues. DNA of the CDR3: TGTGCCAGCAGCGGTAGCCGGGGGGGCGGGGTGGAGACCCAGTACTTC. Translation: CASSGSRGGGVETQYF.

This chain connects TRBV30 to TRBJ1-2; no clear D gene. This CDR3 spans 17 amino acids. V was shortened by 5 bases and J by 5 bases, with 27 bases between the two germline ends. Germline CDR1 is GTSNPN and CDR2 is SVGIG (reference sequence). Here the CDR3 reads CAWHTELRIPKPYGYTF. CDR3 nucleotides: TGTGCCTGGCATACCGAACTCAGGATCCCTAAACCATATGGCTACACCTTC. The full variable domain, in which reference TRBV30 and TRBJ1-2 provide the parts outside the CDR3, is SQTIHQWPATLVQPVGSPLSLECTVEGTSNPNLYWYRQAAGRGLQLLFYSVGIGQISSEVPQNLSASRPQDRQFILSSKKLLLSDSGFYLCAWHTELRIPKPYGYTFGSGTRLTVV.

This CDR3 reads CASSEEGLAGATQYF. DNA of the CDR3: TGTGCCAGCAGTGAAGAGGGACTAGCGGGTGCTACCCAGTACTTC. The chain has TRBV2 and TRBJ2-5; 12 nucleotides match TRBD2. V trimming: 1 base; J trimming: 8 bases; junction bases outside the gene matches: 5. CDR3 length: 15 residues. Per germline, CDR1 SNHLY and CDR2 FYNNEI.

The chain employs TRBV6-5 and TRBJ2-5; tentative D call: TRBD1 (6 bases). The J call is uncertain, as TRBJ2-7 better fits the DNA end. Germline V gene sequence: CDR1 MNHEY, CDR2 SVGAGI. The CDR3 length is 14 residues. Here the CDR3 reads CASSYEQGPDEQYF. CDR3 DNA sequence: TGTGCCAGCAGTTACGAACAGGGCCCGGACGAGCAGTACTTC.